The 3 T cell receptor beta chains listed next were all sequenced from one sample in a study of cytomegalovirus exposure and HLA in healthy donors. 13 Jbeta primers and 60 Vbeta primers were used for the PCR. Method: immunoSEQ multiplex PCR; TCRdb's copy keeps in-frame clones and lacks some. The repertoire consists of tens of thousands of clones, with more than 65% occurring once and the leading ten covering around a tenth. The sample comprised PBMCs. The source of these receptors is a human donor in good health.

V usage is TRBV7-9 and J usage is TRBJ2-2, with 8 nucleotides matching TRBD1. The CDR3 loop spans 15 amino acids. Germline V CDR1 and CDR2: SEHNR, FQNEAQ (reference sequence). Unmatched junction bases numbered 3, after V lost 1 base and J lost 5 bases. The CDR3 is CASSLVGTGTGELFF. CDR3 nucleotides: TGTGCCAGCAGCTTAGTGGGGACAGGTACCGGGGAGCTGTTTTTT.

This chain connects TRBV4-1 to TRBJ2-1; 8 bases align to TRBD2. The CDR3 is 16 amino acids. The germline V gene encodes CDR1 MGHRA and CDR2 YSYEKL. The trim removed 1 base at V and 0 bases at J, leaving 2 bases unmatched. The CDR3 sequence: CASSQVAGGSYNEQFF. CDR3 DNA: TGCGCCAGCAGCCAAGTCGCGGGAGGCTCCTACAATGAGCAGTTCTTC.

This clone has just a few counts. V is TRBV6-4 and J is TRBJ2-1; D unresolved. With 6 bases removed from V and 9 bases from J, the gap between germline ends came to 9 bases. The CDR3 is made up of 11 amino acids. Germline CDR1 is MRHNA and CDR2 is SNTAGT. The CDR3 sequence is CASSLSSEQFF. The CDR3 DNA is TGTGCCAGCAGCCTCAGTTCTGAGCAGTTCTTC.